The 20 T cell receptor beta chains reported below all come from one sample, sequenced in a study of Tregs in tolerant kidney transplant recipients. Related graft donors supplied nonmyeloablative bone marrow transplants, and mixed chimerism was transient. The table came from immunoSEQ multiplex PCR; TCRdb's copy has only in-frame clones and leaves some out. Its table lists under 6,000 clones. Specimen: CD4+ T cells from blood (PBMCs), collected approximately 14 months after the transplant. The receptors derive from a human patient who received a combined kidney and bone marrow transplant. Some T cells may be provided by the graft donor.

As for this clone: The CDR3 extends 3 residues past the end of the read, so its final part is completed from the germline J gene. The V and J genes are TRBV20-1 and TRBJ2-1, with TRBD2 matching over 13 bases. The CDR3 length is 14 residues. The J segment lost 9 bases and the V segment lost 6 bases, leaving 8 bases of the junction unmatched. Germline CDR1 and CDR2: DFQATT and SNEGSKA (reference sequence). CDR3 bases read: TGCAGTGCCCCACGGACTAGCGGGAGTTTTGAG. Translation: CSAPRTSGSFE. In full, the CDR3 is CSAPRTSGSFEQFF.

CDR3 amino acids: CSASRGGKLFF. The covered CDR3 bases are TGCAGTGCTAGTCGGGGGGGAAAA. The chain joins TRBV20-1 to TRBJ1-4; a possible D gene is TRBD1 (5 bases). The CDR3 goes on 3 residues after the read ends, and that part is filled in from the germline J gene. The CDR3 length is 11 residues. The V gene's germline CDR1 is DFQATT and CDR2 SNEGSKA (reference sequence). Trimming stripped 3 bases from V and 10 bases from J, with 9 bases between.

Worth noting for this clone: Read data end 3 residues before the CDR3 end; the end is taken from the germline J gene. V usage is TRBV20-1 and J usage is TRBJ2-7; D is possibly TRBD1 (6 bases). V was pared by 8 bases and J by 2 bases, with 16 bases between. CDR1 and CDR2 (germline): DFQATT, SNEGSKA (reference sequence). This CDR3 has 13 residues. The CDR3 reads CSPKDRGAYEQYF. CDR3 bases read: TGCAGTCCAAAGGACAGAGGGGCCTACGAG.

In regard to this clone: The read gets to within 3 residues of the CDR3 end, and the germline J gene fills in the rest. This rearrangement joins TRBV20-1 to TRBJ2-5; TRBD2 is a possible D gene (5 bases). Germline V gene sequence: CDR1 DFQATT, CDR2 SNEGSKA (reference sequence). CDR3 length: 11 residues. V was trimmed by 6 bases and J by 5 bases, leaving 10 bases between them. The sequenced part of the CDR3 DNA is TGCAGTGCGTCTACTAGGGAGACC. Amino acid sequence: CSASTRET. The CDR3 as a whole reads CSASTRETQYF.

On this clone itself: The read ends 3 residues early relative to the CDR3; the germline J gene fills the gap. V is TRBV7-7 and J is TRBJ2-1, with 11 bases matching TRBD2. The J segment lost 6 bases and the V segment lost 5 bases, leaving 6 bases of the junction unmatched. Germline CDR1 and CDR2: SSHAT and FNYEAQ (reference sequence). This CDR3 spans 15 amino acids. The covered CDR3 bases are TGTGCCAGCAGCCCAATAGCGGGAGGGGGCAATGAG. Protein sequence: CASSPIAGGGNE. The CDR3 in its entirety is CASSPIAGGGNEQFF.

As concerns this clone: Coverage ceases 3 residues before the CDR3 finishes, and the germline J gene fills in the end. The genes are TRBV19 and TRBJ2-3; D is uncertain. V gave up 7 bases and J gave up 2 bases, with 13 bases separating them. The germline gives CDR1 LNHDA, CDR2 SQIVND (reference sequence). The CDR3 has 14 residues. The covered CDR3 bases are TGTGCCAGTAAGAGCTTGCCAAACACAGATACG. It encodes CASKSLPNTDT. The whole CDR3 sequence reads CASKSLPNTDTQYF.

Comments on this clone: The read terminates 3 residues before the CDR3 end, so the remaining end is supplied by the germline J gene. The chain couples TRBV6-2 or TRBV6-3 to TRBJ2-7; 12 positions match TRBD2. Trimming at V came to 8 bases and at J to 5 bases, leaving 7 bases not matched to a gene. CDR1 MNHEY and CDR2 SVGEGT come from the germline V gene. There are 14 residues in the CDR3. The sequenced part of the CDR3 DNA is TGTGCCAGCCGACTAGCGGGAGTAGCCCACGAG. Protein: CASRLAGVAHE. The complete CDR3 reads CASRLAGVAHEQYF.

In regard to this clone: The read halts 3 residues ahead of the CDR3 end, with the missing end drawn from the germline J gene. This rearrangement joins TRBV2 to TRBJ2-1; 12 bases fit TRBD2. CDR1 and CDR2 (germline): SNHLY, FYNNEI. V dropped 6 bases and J dropped 4; count of bases not matched to a gene: 4. The CDR3 runs to 15 residues. The CDR3 reads CASRSGLAGYNEQFF. Incomplete CDR3 DNA: TGTGCCAGCAGGTCGGGACTAGCGGGTTACAATGAG.

With regard to this clone: The CDR3 end falls 3 residues outside the read, so it is completed with the germline J gene. V usage is TRBV18 and J usage is TRBJ1-1; 9 bases align to TRBD1. This CDR3 contains 15 residues. The trim removed 4 bases at V and 4 bases at J, leaving 7 bases unmatched. Per germline, CDR1 KGHSH and CDR2 LQKENI. This CDR3 reads CASSLRTGARTEAFF. The sequenced part of the CDR3 DNA is TGTGCCAGCTCACTGCGGACAGGGGCGCGCACTGAA.

As for this clone: The read ends 3 residues shy of where the CDR3 ends; the end is completed using the germline J gene. The chain carries TRBV2 and TRBJ2-5, with 10 nucleotides matching TRBD2. With 8 bases clipped from V and 3 bases from J, the junction kept 9 bases outside the gene matches. This CDR3 comprises 15 residues. CDR1 SNHLY and CDR2 FYNNEI come from the germline V gene. The CDR3 region is CASGGPGLAKETQYF. The covered CDR3 bases are TGTGCCAGCGGGGGGCCGGGACTAGCGAAAGAGACC.

Concerning this clone: The read falls 3 residues short of the CDR3 end, and the missing part is taken from the germline J gene. V is TRBV5-1 and J is TRBJ1-1; possible D gene TRBD1, 6 bases. This CDR3 has 14 amino acids. V was cut by 2 bases and J by 5 bases, with 13 bases left in between. In germline, CDR1 is SGHRS, CDR2 YFSETQ. The CDR3 reads CASSLQGVGTEAFF. CDR3 DNA, as far as it was read: TGCGCCAGCAGCTTACAGGGTGTGGGAACTGAA.

A word on this clone: The read ends 3 residues shy of where the CDR3 ends; the end is completed using the germline J gene. The chain has TRBV5-5 and TRBJ2-3; perhaps D is TRBD1 or TRBD2 (7 bases each). Germline V gives CDR1 SGHKS, CDR2 YYEKEE (reference sequence). The CDR3 length is 14 residues. V was trimmed by 4 bases and J by 8 bases, leaving 17 bases between them. The CDR3 bases that were read are TGTGCCAGCAGCCTAGGGGAGGGGGCTAGTACG. This translates into CASSLGEGAST. The whole CDR3 is CASSLGEGASTQYF.

This clone counts as medium-sized by frequency. The read halts 3 residues ahead of the CDR3 end, with the missing end drawn from the germline J gene. This chain links TRBV5-1 with TRBJ2-2; 11 nucleotides match TRBD2. The CDR3 extends over 16 amino acids. With V trimmed by 5 bases and J by 1 base, 4 bases remained unmatched. CDR1 is SGHRS and CDR2 is YFSETQ in the germline V gene. CDR3 DNA, as far as it was read: TGCGCCAGCAGGCGGCTAGCGGGGGGGAACACCGGGGAG. The encoded protein is CASRRLAGGNTGE. The complete CDR3 reads CASRRLAGGNTGELFF.

Regarding this clone: The DNA ends 3 residues before the CDR3 does, and the rest of the CDR3 is filled in from the germline J gene. This chain links TRBV28 with TRBJ2-7; 16 nucleotides align to TRBD2. Trimming took 10 bases from V and 3 from J; bases not matched to a gene: 12. The CDR3 is made up of 17 amino acids. The germline V gene encodes CDR1 MDHEN and CDR2 SYDVKM. Incomplete CDR3 DNA: TGTGCCACCTCCCGACCGGGACTAGCGGGAGGGCTCTACGAG. This translates into CATSRPGLAGGLYE. The entire CDR3 protein is CATSRPGLAGGLYEQYF.

For this clone: The sequence runs out 3 residues before the end of the CDR3; the remainder is reconstructed from the germline J gene. J is TRBJ2-7 and V is TRBV20-1; weak D call: TRBD2 (6 bases). Trimming left V 5 bases short and J 6 bases short, with 23 bases between. Germline CDR1 is DFQATT and CDR2 is SNEGSKA (reference sequence). The CDR3 is 15 residues long. The CDR3: CSAGRMRAGLSEQYF. CDR3 DNA (partial): TGCAGTGCTGGACGTATGAGAGCGGGTCTGAGCGAG.

On this clone: From the germline J gene comes the end of the CDR3, since the read stops 3 residues before it. The chain combines TRBV7-2 with TRBJ2-7, with D possibly matching TRBD2 (5 bases). In germline, CDR1 is SGHTA, CDR2 FQGNSA. V was clipped by 2 bases and J by 6 bases, with 11 bases between them. This CDR3 is built from 13 residues. CDR3 loop: CASSLLAAGEQYF. CDR3 DNA, as far as it was read: TGTGCCAGCAGCTTATTGGCCGCGGGCGAG.

As for this clone: Sequencing ends 3 residues short of the CDR3 end; the germline J gene provides the rest. The chain has TRBV5-1 and TRBJ1-2; D gene uncertain. Looked up from germline, CDR1 is SGHRS and CDR2 is YFSETQ. With 0 bases removed from V and 2 bases from J, the gap between germline ends came to 5 bases. This CDR3 spans 13 amino acids. The CDR3 bases that were read are TGCGCCAGCAGCTTGGCAGAGAACTATGGC. It is translated as CASSLAENYG. The full-length CDR3 reads as CASSLAENYGYTF.

Comment on this clone: Read coverage stops 3 residues before the CDR3 terminus; the germline J gene supplies the remainder. The chain links TRBV5-4 to TRBJ1-2; TRBD1 might be the D (6 bases). The V end was cut by 4 bases, the J end by 3 bases, with 10 bases between. The germline CDR1 and CDR2 sequences are SGHNT and YYREEE (reference sequence). This CDR3 has 13 residues. The CDR3 DNA, read in part, is TGTGCCAGCAGCGCACAGGGCTACTATGGC. Amino acids: CASSAQGYYG. The whole CDR3 is CASSAQGYYGYTF.

As to this clone: Read coverage stops 3 residues before the CDR3 terminus; the germline J gene supplies the remainder. V usage is TRBV5-5 and J usage is TRBJ1-4, with D perhaps matching TRBD1 (6 bases). Trimming pared 4 bases from V and 3 bases from J, leaving 10 bases between. Germline V gene lookup returns CDR1 SGHKS and CDR2 YYEKEE (reference sequence). The CDR3 loop spans 14 amino acids. The DNA read from the CDR3 is TGTGCCAGCAGCACGACAGGCTCTAATGAAAAA. Encoded protein: CASSTTGSNEK. The entire CDR3 protein is CASSTTGSNEKLFF.

For this clone: The DNA ends 3 residues before the CDR3 does, and the rest of the CDR3 is filled in from the germline J gene. The V gene is TRBV4-2, the J gene TRBJ2-1; 10 nucleotides line up with TRBD2. Germline V gene lookup returns CDR1 LGHNA and CDR2 YNFKEQ. V was pared by 4 bases and J by 4 bases, with 10 bases of the junction left unmatched. The CDR3 runs to 17 residues. CDR3 bases read: TGTGCCAGCAGCCCGTGGGGTAGCGGGGGGCCGTACAATGAG. This encodes CASSPWGSGGPYNE. The CDR3, in full, reads CASSPWGSGGPYNEQFF.